This T cell receptor (beta chain) was obtained from a study of blood T cell repertoires in COVID-19. Trimming took 5 bases from V and 6 from J, leaving 13 bases between them. Germline V gene lookup returns CDR1 SGHTA and CDR2 FQGNSA. The CDR3 loop spans 14 amino acids. The authors' processing: Reference gene primer amplification in the assay estimated nucleated cell counts. Assay: immunoSEQ multiplex PCR; the TCRdb copy retains only in-frame clones and omits some. Clone size and the V and J calls come from that table; the DNA yielded D and trimming. Counted here are some 150,000 clones, about four fifths occurring once; the ten biggest clones make up around 5.4%.

This clonotype was obtained from a woman aged 50 to 65 who had been exposed to COVID-19. The chain uses TRBV7-2 and TRBJ2-2, with no clear D. Input material: PBMCs or T cells enriched from blood (not recorded which). CDR3 sequence reads: CASSARISPGELFF. For the CDR3, the DNA is TGTGCCAGCAGCGCGAGGATCAGCCCCGGGGAGCTGTTTTTT.